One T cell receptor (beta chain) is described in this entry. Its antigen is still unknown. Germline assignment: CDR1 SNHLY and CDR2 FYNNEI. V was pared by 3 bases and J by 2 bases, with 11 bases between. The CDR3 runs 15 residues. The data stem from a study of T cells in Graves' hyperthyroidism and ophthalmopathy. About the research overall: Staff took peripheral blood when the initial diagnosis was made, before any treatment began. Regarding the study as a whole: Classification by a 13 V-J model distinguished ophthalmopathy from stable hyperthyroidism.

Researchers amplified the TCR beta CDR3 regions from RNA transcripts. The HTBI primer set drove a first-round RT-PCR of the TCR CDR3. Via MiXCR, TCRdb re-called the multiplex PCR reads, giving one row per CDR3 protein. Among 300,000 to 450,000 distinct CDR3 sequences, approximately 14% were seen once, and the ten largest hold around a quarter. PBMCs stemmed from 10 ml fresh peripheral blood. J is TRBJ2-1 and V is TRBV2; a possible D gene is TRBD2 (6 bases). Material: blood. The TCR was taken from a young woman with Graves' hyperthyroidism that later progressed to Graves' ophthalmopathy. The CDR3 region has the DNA TGTGCCAGCAGTGAGGGGGGACTGACCTACAATGAGCAGTTCTTC. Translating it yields CASSEGGLTYNEQFF. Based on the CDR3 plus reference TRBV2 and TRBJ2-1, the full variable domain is EPEVTQTPSHQVTQMGQEVILRCVPISNHLYFYWYRQILGQKVEFLVSFYNNEISEKSEIFDDQFSVERPDGSNFTLKIRSTKLEDSAMYFCASSEGGLTYNEQFFGPGTRLTVL.